These 10 T cell receptor beta chains were sequenced from one sample in a study of HIV-infected patients and healthy controls. Follow-up blood was drawn about 14 weeks, roughly three months, after antiretroviral therapy began. All unsorted peripheral T cells were captured because whole blood was used without fractionation. Alpha and beta constant-region primers primed reverse transcription of about 500 ng RNA. Separate chain-specific third strand synthesis with multiplexing indices produced the alpha and beta libraries. TCRdb ran MiXCR on the 5' RACE reads and lists one entry per CDR3 protein. The profile shows thousands of distinct CDR3 sequences, around 8.1% of them singletons. The sequences come from blood, collected during antiretroviral therapy. All receptors come from an adult with HIV infection.

This clonotype is termed medium-sized. The chain uses TRBV6-5 and TRBJ2-6, with no clear D. Per germline, CDR1 MNHEY and CDR2 SVGAGI. V gave up 9 bases and J gave up 0 bases, with 18 bases separating them. The CDR3 runs 17 residues. CDR3 coding DNA: TGTGCCAGTACATACCGGAGCTCTCTCTCTGGGGCCAACGTCCTGACTTTC. As protein: CASTYRSSLSGANVLTF.

The V call is TRBV4-1, the J call TRBJ2-7; D unresolved. Germline CDR1 reads MGHRA; CDR2 reads YSYEKL. With 0 bases removed from V and 0 bases from J, the gap between germline ends came to 12 bases. The CDR3 runs to 16 residues. The CDR3, as DNA: TGCGCCAGCAGCCAAGATTCGCCAGGACCCTCCTACGAGCAGTACTTC. It is translated as CASSQDSPGPSYEQYF.

This clonotype was detected many times. The chain recombines TRBV19 with TRBJ1-1, with D maybe TRBD1 (5 bases). This CDR3 region has 14 residues. Per germline, CDR1 LNHDA and CDR2 SQIVND (reference sequence). V was clipped by 6 bases and J by 0 bases, with 11 bases between them. As DNA, the CDR3 is TGTGCCAGTAGCGTGGGACGGGTGAACACTGAAGCTTTCTTT. This encodes CASSVGRVNTEAFF.

In this sample, this clonotype turned up many times. One junction end disagrees with the germline gene, perhaps due to a read error. The CDR3 spells CASSLGLAEDYEQYF. In nucleotides, the CDR3 is TGTGCTAGCAGCTTAGGACTAGCGGAAGACTACGAGCAGTACTTC. The chain carries TRBV7-7 and TRBJ2-7, with 10 bases that match TRBD2. The CDR3 is made up of 15 amino acids. The germline V gene has CDR1 SSHAT and CDR2 FNYEAQ (reference sequence).

This clonotype is medium-sized within its sample. CDR3 loop: CASSPETGGTTKNIQYF. CDR3 nucleotide sequence: TGTGCCAGCTCACCAGAAACAGGGGGCACTACCAAAAACATTCAGTACTTC. The chain carries TRBV18 and TRBJ2-4; 9 nucleotides align to TRBD1. J lost 2 bases, V lost 2 bases, and 7 bases had no gene match. Germline CDR1 KGHSH, CDR2 LQKENI. The CDR3 contains 17 residues.

By share of the sample, this clonotype is medium-sized. V usage is TRBV29-1 and J usage is TRBJ1-3; D gene ambiguous. The V and J ends lost 4 bases and 0 bases respectively, with 10 bases between them. The CDR3 length is 14 residues. CDR1 is SQVTM and CDR2 is ANQGSEA in the germline V gene. The CDR3 DNA follows: TGCAGCGTTGTAACAGAGAGCTCTGGAAACACCATATATTTT. It specifies CSVVTESSGNTIYF. The complete variable domain, with remaining parts taken from reference TRBV29-1 and TRBJ1-3, reads SAVISQKPSRDICQRGTSLTIQCQVDSQVTMMFWYRQQPGQSLTLIATANQGSEATYESGFVIDKFPISRPNLTFSTLTVSNMSPEDSSIYLCSVVTESSGNTIYFGEGSWLTVV.

This clonotype was detected many times. This chain links TRBV7-2 with TRBJ1-1; 7 nucleotides match TRBD1. The CDR3 contains 17 residues. Looked up from germline, CDR1 is SGHTA and CDR2 is FQGNSA. The V and J ends lost 1 base and 0 bases, in that order; junction bases with no gene match: 8. CDR3 loop: CASSLVVTGALNTEAFF. The CDR3 DNA reads TGTGCCAGCAGCTTAGTAGTTACAGGGGCCTTGAACACTGAAGCTTTCTTT.

The chain recombines TRBV11-2 with TRBJ1-5; TRBD1 agrees at 9 bases. CDR1 and CDR2 from the germline V gene are SGHAT and FQNNGV. The length of the CDR3 is 15 residues. J gave up 4 bases and V 5 bases, and 6 bases lay outside the gene matches. The CDR3: CASSLGTGPNQPQHF. The CDR3 DNA reads TGTGCCAGCAGCCTGGGGACAGGGCCTAATCAGCCCCAGCATTTT.

This clonotype was picked up many times. The chain joins TRBV18 to TRBJ2-1; TRBD1 matches 7 bases. The CDR3 has 13 residues. From germline, CDR1 is KGHSH and CDR2 LQKENI. With V trimmed by 3 bases and J by 10 bases, 6 bases remained unmatched. The DNA for the CDR3 is TGTGCCAGCTCACCTGAGCAGGGACAGGAGCAGTTCTTC. Protein: CASSPEQGQEQFF.

This clonotype was found many times. This chain links TRBV28 with TRBJ1-5, with no clear D. The length of the CDR3 is 11 residues. Per germline, CDR1 MDHEN and CDR2 SYDVKM. Trimming took 8 bases from V and 9 from J, leaving 11 bases between them. The CDR3: CASGELWPQHF. The CDR3, as DNA: TGTGCCAGCGGGGAGCTTTGGCCCCAGCATTTT.